These 30 T cell receptor beta chains share one sample of origin, sequenced in a study of blood T cell repertoires in COVID-19. Using immunoSEQ multiplex PCR, the repertoire was profiled, and TCRdb retains in-frame clones only, with some absent. The sample lists 250,000 to 300,000 clones; roughly 85% were seen once. The sample taken for sequencing was peripheral blood. These receptors were taken from a man aged 50 to 59 with active or convalescent COVID-19.

The rearrangement uses TRBV5-4 and TRBJ2-1; TRBD2 matches at 11 bases. Germline V gene lookup returns CDR1 SGHNT and CDR2 YYREEE (reference sequence). This CDR3 is 16 amino acids long. V shed 4 bases and J 3 bases; nucleotides not matched to a gene: 6. The CDR3 DNA reads TGTGCCAGCAGCCTTACTAGCGGGAGTTACTACAATGAGCAGTTCTTC. Its translation is CASSLTSGSYYNEQFF. The full variable domain, rest sourced from reference TRBV5-4 and TRBJ2-1, is ETGVTQSPTHLIKTRGQQVTLRCSSQSGHNTVSWYQQALGQGPQFIFQYYREEENGRGNFPPRFSGLQFPNYSSELNVNALELDDSALYLCASSLTSGSYYNEQFFGPGTRLTVL.

This clone appeared a few times. This chain joins TRBV2 and TRBJ1-5, with no clear D. CDR3 length equals 14 residues. The germline V gene encodes CDR1 SNHLY and CDR2 FYNNEI. The V end lost 0 bases, the J end lost 5 bases, and 8 bases lay between the germline ends. CDR3 residues: CASSEALNYQPQHF. As DNA, the CDR3 is TGTGCCAGCAGTGAAGCCCTGAACTATCAGCCCCAGCATTTT.

Comments on this clone: Other nucleotide sequences from this sample produce the same CDR3. The rearrangement uses TRBV12-5 and TRBJ2-3, with 7 positions matching TRBD2. The CDR3 runs to 15 residues. V gave up 1 base and J gave up 1 base; unmatched junction bases: 2. Germline V gene lookup returns CDR1 LGHNT and CDR2 FRNRAP. The CDR3 nucleotides read TGTGCTAGTGGTTTGGGGGGGAGGGGCACAGATACGCAGTATTTT. Protein product: CASGLGGRGTDTQYF.

This rearrangement joins TRBV7-9 to TRBJ2-2; 8 nucleotides agree with TRBD1. The junction had 7 bases not matched to a gene; V was cut back by 4 bases and J by 0 bases. From germline, CDR1 is SEHNR and CDR2 FQNEAQ (reference sequence). The CDR3 totals 17 residues. The CDR3 DNA reads as TGTGCCAGCAGCTCGCCCGCAGGGGGCTCGAACACCGGGGAGCTGTTTTTT. It is translated as CASSSPAGGSNTGELFF.

The J gene is TRBJ2-5, the V gene TRBV28; 9 bases are a match to TRBD2. The CDR3 extends over 16 amino acids. The V and J ends lost 4 bases and 4 bases, in that order; junction bases with no gene match: 10. Germline lookup yields CDR1 MDHEN and CDR2 SYDVKM. The DNA for the CDR3 is TGTGCCAGCAGTTCCCCCAGTAGCGGGAGCATAGAGACCCAGTACTTC. This gives the protein CASSSPSSGSIETQYF.

This chain connects TRBV19 to TRBJ1-1; D may be TRBD1 (6 bases). The CDR3 covers 14 residues. Germline V gene lookup returns CDR1 LNHDA and CDR2 SQIVND (reference sequence). Trimming removed 6 bases from V and 3 bases from J, with 14 bases in between. CDR3 nucleotide sequence: TGTGCCAGTAGAGATCTCACAGGGTACACTGAAGCTTTCTTT. Protein product: CASRDLTGYTEAFF.

The chain employs TRBV5-1 and TRBJ2-7; D might be TRBD2 (5 bases). Trimming removed 2 bases at V and 4 bases at J, with 10 bases between. The CDR3 runs 13 residues. In germline, CDR1 is SGHRS, CDR2 YFSETQ. This chain's CDR3 is CASSFGAEYEQYF. Here the CDR3 DNA reads TGCGCCAGCAGCTTCGGAGCGGAGTACGAGCAGTACTTC.

CDR3 nucleotides: TGTGCCAGCAGCGGGACTAGCGACTCCTACGAGCAGTACTTC. This codes for CASSGTSDSYEQYF. The chain has TRBV21-1 and TRBJ2-7; the table calls TRBD2, which could not be checked here. TRBV21-1 is given as a pseudogene. This CDR3 has 14 amino acids.

J is TRBJ2-1 and V is TRBV7-3; the D gene is possibly TRBD2 (6 bases). This CDR3 has 19 amino acids. V dropped 6 bases and J dropped 3 bases, with 27 bases sitting between them. From germline, CDR1 is SGHTA and CDR2 FQGTGA. CDR3 bases: TGTGCCAGCAGTTTCCCTCCCTTTGGGGGGAGGATATACTACAATGAGCAGTTCTTC. This gives the protein CASSFPPFGGRIYYNEQFF.

This clone has a single count. The chain uses TRBV5-8 and TRBJ2-5; 10 bases are a match to TRBD1. This CDR3 comprises 17 residues. Trimming took 4 bases from V and 5 from J; bases not matched to a gene: 14. Germline V gene sequence: CDR1 SGHTS, CDR2 YDEGEE. In DNA, the CDR3 is TGTGCCAGCAGCCCGACCGGGACAGGGGTTAGTGGGGAGACCCAGTACTTC. It yields the protein CASSPTGTGVSGETQYF.

This clone was seen just once. This rearrangement joins TRBV13 to TRBJ2-7, with TRBD2 matching 7 bases. Trimming removed 0 bases from V and 5 bases from J; junction bases left unmatched: 1. The CDR3 loop spans 13 amino acids. Germline CDR1 reads PRHDT; CDR2 reads FYEKMQ (reference sequence). CDR3 DNA: TGTGCCAGCAGCTTAGGGCTAGCGGACGAGCAGTACTTC. Translation: CASSLGLADEQYF.

V is TRBV25-1 and J is TRBJ2-7; TRBD1 agrees at 7 bases. V dropped 8 bases and J dropped 2; count of bases not matched to a gene: 15. The germline V gene has CDR1 MGHDK and CDR2 SYGVNS. The CDR3 covers 16 residues. CDR3: CASGRGEGGPTYEQYF. The CDR3 DNA reads TGTGCCAGCGGCCGGGGTGAAGGGGGCCCTACCTACGAGCAGTACTTC.

The chain joins TRBV21-1 to TRBJ1-1. TRBV21-1 is an annotated pseudogene. The CDR3 has 15 amino acids. CDR3: CASSYPGRTDSEAFF. The CDR3 DNA follows: TGTGCCAGCAGCTACCCGGGCCGGACTGACTCTGAAGCTTTCTTT.

This clone was picked up one time. J is TRBJ2-7 and V is TRBV28, with a weak D call TRBD1 (6 bases). Trimming took off 10 bases at V and 4 bases at J, with 20 bases between the two ends. CDR1 and CDR2 from the germline V gene are MDHEN and SYDVKM. The CDR3 runs to 14 residues. The CDR3: CATNRQRGSYEQYF. CDR3 DNA sequence: TGTGCCACCAATAGACAGAGGGGGTCGTACGAGCAGTACTTC.

The V call is TRBV9, the J call TRBJ2-5, with TRBD1 matching over 10 bases. V shed 4 bases and J 1 base; nucleotides not matched to a gene: 10. This CDR3 contains 17 residues. Germline values: CDR1 SGDLS, CDR2 YYNGEE. The CDR3 bases are TGTGCCAGCAGCCCCCGTGGGGACAGGGGCCCCCAAGAGACCCAGTACTTC. Translation: CASSPRGDRGPQETQYF.

This rearrangement joins TRBV3-1 (or the pseudogene TRBV3-2) to TRBJ2-1; tentatively, D is TRBD2 (6 bases). Germline assignment: CDR1 LGHDT and CDR2 YNNKEL (reference sequence). Trimming pared 6 bases from V and 7 bases from J, leaving 16 bases between. The CDR3 spans 14 residues. The DNA for the CDR3 is TGTGCCAGCAGTCAAAGCGGGCCGTTGAATGAGCAGTTCTTC. This sequence encodes CASSQSGPLNEQFF.

The chain joins TRBV10-3 to TRBJ1-4; D is possibly TRBD1 (5 bases). CDR3 size: 15 residues. From germline, CDR1 is ENHRY and CDR2 SYGVKD. Between the trimmed V and J ends, which lost 0 bases and 8 bases, there was a span of 13 bases. This CDR3 reads CAISESGQGGEKLFF. CDR3 DNA sequence: TGTGCCATCAGTGAGTCAGGGCAGGGTGGAGAAAAACTGTTTTTT.

This clone was detected only a few times. The sample contains more than one DNA sequence encoding this CDR3. The chain joins TRBV2 to TRBJ2-7; the D is unclear. With 4 bases removed from V and 3 bases from J, the gap between germline ends came to 4 bases. This CDR3 contains 11 residues. CDR1 and CDR2 from the germline V gene are SNHLY and FYNNEI. The chain's CDR3 is CASSGLYEQYF. The CDR3 region has the DNA TGTGCCAGCAGTGGTCTCTACGAGCAGTACTTC.

V usage is TRBV18 and J usage is TRBJ2-1; a possible D gene is TRBD1 (6 bases). The CDR3 is 18 amino acids. With 2 bases removed from V and 0 bases from J, the gap between germline ends came to 17 bases. Germline values: CDR1 KGHSH, CDR2 LQKENI. The CDR3 reads CASSPRAGDGGSYNEQFF. CDR3 nucleotide sequence: TGTGCCAGCTCACCAAGGGCAGGGGACGGAGGCTCCTACAATGAGCAGTTCTTC. Full variable domain (remainder filled in from reference TRBV18 and TRBJ2-1): NAGVMQNPRHLVRRRGQEARLRCSPMKGHSHVYWYRQLPEEGLKFMVYLQKENIIDESGMPKERFSAEFPKEGPSILRIQQVVRGDSAAYFCASSPRAGDGGSYNEQFFGPGTRLTVL.

The J gene is TRBJ2-3, the V gene TRBV2, with a possible D match to TRBD2 (5 bases). The germline gives CDR1 SNHLY, CDR2 FYNNEI. V was trimmed by 8 bases and J by 6 bases, leaving 18 bases between them. The CDR3 has 14 amino acids. The CDR3 coding sequence is TGTGCCAGCGACCGGGGAGTTCTTGTGGATACGCAGTATTTT. Amino acids: CASDRGVLVDTQYF.

The genes are TRBV5-1 and TRBJ1-6; D remains unclear. There are 17 residues in the CDR3. V was clipped by 0 bases and J by 0 bases, with 10 bases between them. Germline CDR1 and CDR2: SGHRS and YFSETQ. CDR3 sequence reads: CASSLGVPSSYNSPLHF. CDR3 DNA: TGCGCCAGCAGCTTGGGTGTCCCGAGCTCCTATAATTCACCCCTCCACTTT.

J is TRBJ1-1 and V is TRBV5-6; maybe TRBD1 (5 bases). Germline values: CDR1 SGHDT, CDR2 YYEEEE. Deletions cut 1 base from V and 8 bases from J, with 12 bases between. There are 13 residues in the CDR3. The CDR3 region is CASSLIRGSEAFF. In nucleotides, the CDR3 is TGTGCCAGCAGCTTGATTCGGGGGAGCGAAGCTTTCTTT.

The chain uses TRBV12-3 or TRBV12-4 and TRBJ1-2; D remains unclear. V lost 7 bases and J lost 8, with 14 bases in between. The CDR3 is made up of 12 amino acids. In DNA form, the CDR3 reads TGTGCCAGCACCGAGCTAGCCGAGGGCTACACCTTC. This sequence encodes CASTELAEGYTF.

The rearrangement joins TRBV6-4 to TRBJ2-1; the match to TRBD2 covers 8 bases. The germline V gene encodes CDR1 MRHNA and CDR2 SNTAGT. The CDR3 consists of 19 residues. Germline trimming cut 2 bases from V and 2 bases from J; bases unmatched to any gene: 14. CDR3 sequence reads: CASSDIPLWGLVTYNEQFF. For the CDR3, the DNA is TGTGCCAGCAGTGACATACCACTTTGGGGACTAGTAACCTACAATGAGCAGTTCTTC.

This clone came up a few times. This chain connects TRBV9 to TRBJ1-2; 12 bases align to TRBD1. The CDR3 is 14 residues long. Germline trimming cut 2 bases from V and 7 bases from J; bases unmatched to any gene: 3. Looked up from germline, CDR1 is SGDLS and CDR2 is YYNGEE. CDR3 DNA sequence: TGTGCCAGCAGCGTCGGGACAGGGGGCGGTGGCTACACCTTC. This gives the protein CASSVGTGGGGYTF.

This chain links TRBV9 with TRBJ2-2; D may be TRBD1 (5 bases). Trimming shortened V by 2 bases and J by 2 bases, and 19 bases separated the two germline ends. This CDR3 has 18 residues. CDR1 and CDR2 from the germline V gene are SGDLS and YYNGEE. CDR3 in amino acids: CASSVPPWGQINTGELFF. CDR3 in DNA: TGTGCCAGCAGCGTCCCCCCGTGGGGCCAAATTAACACCGGGGAGCTGTTTTTT.

V usage is TRBV2 and J usage is TRBJ1-2, with 8 bases aligning to TRBD1. This CDR3 comprises 13 residues. With V trimmed by 7 bases and J by 6 bases, 7 bases remained unmatched. Germline assignment: CDR1 SNHLY and CDR2 FYNNEI. In DNA form, the CDR3 reads TGTGCCAGCACCCTGGACAGGGTGCATGGCTACACCTTC. Translation: CASTLDRVHGYTF.

The V gene is TRBV5-1, the J gene TRBJ2-1; 12 bases line up with TRBD2. The CDR3 is made up of 15 amino acids. Germline values: CDR1 SGHRS, CDR2 YFSETQ. J was trimmed by 9 bases and V by 0 bases; bases with no gene match: 4. The CDR3 spells CASSLVLAGGGEQFF. The CDR3 bases are TGCGCCAGCAGCTTGGTACTAGCGGGAGGCGGTGAGCAGTTCTTC.

This clone showed up just once. V and J are TRBV7-8 and TRBJ2-1; D may be TRBD2 (6 bases). Between the trimmed V and J ends, which lost 4 bases and 7 bases, there was a span of 23 bases. The CDR3 totals 17 residues. The germline V gene encodes CDR1 SGHVS and CDR2 FQNEAQ. The CDR3 DNA is TGTGCCAGCAGCTCGCCGACACTCACGGGAGTAAAGAATGAGCAGTTCTTC. Translated: CASSSPTLTGVKNEQFF.

This rearrangement joins TRBV15 to TRBJ2-7; a possible D gene is TRBD2 (6 bases). The germline CDR1 and CDR2 sequences are LNHNV and YYDKDF (reference sequence). V was cut by 3 bases and J by 2 bases, with 26 bases left in between. The CDR3 spans 19 residues. Here the CDR3 DNA reads TGTGCCACCAGCAGCCCCCTGGGCAGGGACTGGGTAGGGGCCTACGAGCAGTACTTC. It encodes CATSSPLGRDWVGAYEQYF.